Following are 6 T cell receptor beta chains from one sample sequenced in a study of cytomegalovirus exposure and HLA in healthy donors. Sequenced by immunoSEQ multiplex PCR; TCRdb stores in-frame clones only, minus some. Among around 150,000 clones listed, about 90% were seen once. The source material was PBMCs. The origin of the receptors is a woman under 30 in good health and CMV-seropositive.

The rearrangement joins TRBV27 to TRBJ1-5; maybe TRBD1 (6 bases). The CDR3 sequence is 15 residues long. V dropped 2 bases and J dropped 4 bases, with 12 bases sitting between them. Per germline, CDR1 MNHEY and CDR2 SMNVEV (reference sequence). CDR3: CASSLQGLWNQPQHF. In DNA form, the CDR3 reads TGTGCCAGCAGTTTACAGGGGCTTTGGAATCAGCCCCAGCATTTT.

This chain links TRBV28 with TRBJ1-3; no firm D call. Trimming removed 3 bases at V and 3 bases at J, with 15 bases between. The CDR3 runs to 16 residues. The germline gives CDR1 MDHEN, CDR2 SYDVKM. The CDR3, as DNA: TGTGCCAGCAGTTTGACGGGAAGCAACTTTGGAAACACCATATATTTT. This sequence encodes CASSLTGSNFGNTIYF.

This rearrangement joins TRBV4-2 to TRBJ2-2; TRBD2 matches at 12 bases. Trimming at V came to 4 bases and at J to 3 bases, leaving 0 bases not matched to a gene. The germline gives CDR1 LGHNA, CDR2 YNFKEQ. The CDR3 is 15 residues long. The chain's CDR3 is CASSRLAGDTGELFF. CDR3 in DNA: TGTGCCAGCAGCCGACTAGCGGGAGACACCGGGGAGCTGTTTTTT.

V and J are TRBV9 and TRBJ2-5; perhaps TRBD2 as D (5 bases). In germline, CDR1 is SGDLS, CDR2 YYNGEE. This CDR3 region has 14 residues. The V end lost 3 bases, the J end lost 2 bases, and 11 bases lay between the germline ends. This chain's CDR3 is CASSGASPQETQYF. The CDR3 DNA reads as TGTGCCAGCAGCGGCGCTAGCCCACAAGAGACCCAGTACTTC. The variable domain in full, completed from reference TRBV9 and TRBJ2-5, reads DSGVTQTPKHLITATGQRVTLRCSPRSGDLSVYWYQQSLDQGLQFLIQYYNGEERAKGNILERFSAQQFPDLHSELNLSSLELGDSALYFCASSGASPQETQYFGPGTRLLVL.

CDR3 in amino acids: CASSQGVGVTYEQYF. The CDR3 DNA reads as TGCGCCAGCAGCCAAGGGGTAGGGGTTACCTACGAGCAGTACTTC. This chain joins TRBV4-1 and TRBJ2-7; TRBD1 is a possible D gene (5 bases). The CDR3 contains 15 residues. Trimming cost V 1 base and J 2 bases, with 12 bases left between them. Germline V gene data show CDR1 as MGHRA and CDR2 as YSYEKL.

This chain links TRBV19 with TRBJ2-2, with 8 positions matching TRBD2. V shed 4 bases and J 5 bases; nucleotides not matched to a gene: 3. This CDR3 has 14 amino acids. Germline-derived CDR1 and CDR2 are LNHDA and SQIVND (reference sequence). This chain's CDR3 is CASSTSGPTGELFF. The DNA for the CDR3 is TGTGCCAGTAGTACTAGCGGGCCGACCGGGGAGCTGTTTTTT.